Following are 22 T cell receptor beta chains from one sample sequenced in a study of patients and donors after allogeneic stem cell transplantation. TCRdb independently ran MiXCR on the RT-PCR reads; one entry per CDR3 protein. The data contain about 960,000 distinct CDR3 sequences, about a sixth of them singletons. Sequenced input: blood, either unsorted or a sorted T cell fraction (not recorded which). The receptor set was obtained from a human donor who was either an allogeneic HSCT recipient or a stem cell or donor lymphocyte infusion donor (not recorded which). It is not recorded whose cells these are; they may come from a transplant donor.

The V and J genes are TRBV27 and TRBJ2-5; no clear D gene. Trimming left V 1 base short and J 4 bases short, with 13 bases between. CDR1 MNHEY and CDR2 SMNVEV come from the germline V gene (reference sequence). The CDR3 spans 15 residues. The CDR3 DNA sequence: TGTGCCAGCAGTTTATGGGGTCGGGTAGGAGAGACCCAGTACTTC. Translated, it gives CASSLWGRVGETQYF.

This clonotype was counted at least ten times. The V and J genes are TRBV3-1 and TRBJ2-7, with D perhaps matching TRBD1 or TRBD2 (5 bases each). Per the germline V gene, CDR1 is LGHDT and CDR2 is YNNKEL (reference sequence). The CDR3 extends over 16 amino acids. Trimming removed 1 base from V and 3 bases from J, with 16 bases in between. The CDR3 DNA is TGTGCCAGCAGCCAAGCGAGGGGAAGTGGGCACTACGAGCAGTACTTC. Its protein product is CASSQARGSGHYEQYF.

A few counts support this clonotype. The chain joins TRBV5-6 to TRBJ2-7, with D possibly matching TRBD2 (6 bases). Trimming cost V 4 bases and J 2 bases, with 16 bases left between them. Looked up from germline, CDR1 is SGHDT and CDR2 is YYEEEE. There are 15 residues in the CDR3. The CDR3 coding sequence is TGTGCCAGCAGCGGAGGGACCTCGAACGCCTACGAGCAGTACTTC. Its translation is CASSGGTSNAYEQYF.

This clonotype has at least ten counts. The J gene is TRBJ1-2, the V gene TRBV20-1; D uncertain. The CDR3 totals 16 residues. Germline V gives CDR1 DFQATT, CDR2 SNEGSKA (reference sequence). Trimming cost V 5 bases and J 3 bases, with 22 bases left between them. The CDR3 nucleotides read TGCAGTGCTCCGATCACCCCCCGGACGGAATACTATGGCTACACCTTC. Translating it yields CSAPITPRTEYYGYTF.

The table lists this clonotype with a few counts. V and J are TRBV20-1 and TRBJ2-7, with 8 bases aligning to TRBD2. This CDR3 region has 15 residues. Germline V CDR1 and CDR2: DFQATT, SNEGSKA (reference sequence). Trimming took 5 bases from V and 0 from J; bases not matched to a gene: 9. The CDR3 loop reads CSASPTSAHSYEQYF. CDR3 coding DNA: TGCAGTGCTTCCCCGACTAGCGCGCACTCCTACGAGCAGTACTTC.

This clonotype turned up a few times. The chain couples TRBV5-1 to TRBJ2-1, with 8 bases aligning to TRBD2. The V segment lost 1 base and the J segment 10 bases; nucleotides outside the gene matches: 4. The CDR3 extends over 13 amino acids. CDR1 is SGHRS and CDR2 is YFSETQ in the germline V gene. CDR3 coding DNA: TGCGCCAGCAGCTTGAGCGGGGGTGAGGAGCAGTTCTTC. It codes for CASSLSGGEEQFF. The complete variable domain, with remaining parts taken from reference TRBV5-1 and TRBJ2-1, reads KAGVTQTPRYLIKTRGQQVTLSCSPISGHRSVSWYQQTPGQGLQFLFEYFSETQRNKGNFPGRFSGRQFSNSRSEMNVSTLELGDSALYLCASSLSGGEEQFFGPGTRLTVL.

J is TRBJ2-1 and V is TRBV6-1; D might be TRBD2 (6 bases). CDR3 size: 15 residues. Germline V gene data show CDR1 as MNHNS and CDR2 as SASEGT. Trimming shortened V by 8 bases and J by 0 bases, and 14 bases separated the two germline ends. The CDR3 coding sequence is TGTGCCAGCCTCTTGCGGGGCGCCTCCTACAATGAGCAGTTCTTC. It yields the protein CASLLRGASYNEQFF.

The chain uses TRBV9 and TRBJ2-3; the D is unclear. V was trimmed by 0 bases and J by 7 bases, leaving 6 bases between them. The CDR3 consists of 12 residues. In germline, CDR1 is SGDLS, CDR2 YYNGEE. The CDR3: CASSVEGHTQYF. The CDR3, as DNA: TGTGCCAGCAGCGTAGAAGGTCATACGCAGTATTTT.

This clonotype has a count of ten or more. V usage is TRBV12-3 or TRBV12-4 and J usage is TRBJ2-7; 8 nucleotides line up with TRBD1. V dropped 6 bases and J dropped 3; count of bases not matched to a gene: 1. CDR3 length: 12 residues. In DNA, the CDR3 is TGTGCCAGCAGGGGACAGGTCTACGAGCAGTACTTC. Protein sequence: CASRGQVYEQYF.

This chain links TRBV2 with TRBJ1-2; D uncertain. CDR1 is SNHLY and CDR2 is FYNNEI in the germline V gene. The CDR3 sequence is 11 residues long. V was cut by 11 bases and J by 2 bases, with 9 bases left in between. The DNA of the CDR3 is TGTGCCCTGCAGGAGAACTATGGCTACACCTTC. This codes for CALQENYGYTF.

The table lists this clonotype with a few counts. CDR3 DNA sequence: TGTGCCAGTAGGATAAGTGAAAAACTGTTTTTT. Amino acid sequence: CASRISEKLFF. The genes are TRBV19 and TRBJ1-4; no clear D gene. V was trimmed by 6 bases and J by 7 bases, leaving 6 bases between them. The CDR3 runs 11 residues. Germline V CDR1 and CDR2: LNHDA, SQIVND (reference sequence).

This chain joins TRBV3-1 and TRBJ2-7; the D is unclear. Per the germline V gene, CDR1 is LGHDT and CDR2 is YNNKEL (reference sequence). Trimming stripped 0 bases from V and 6 bases from J, with 9 bases between. This CDR3 has 13 amino acids. Here the CDR3 DNA reads TGTGCCAGCAGCCAAGAATCTTACGGCGAGCAGTACTTC. Encoded protein: CASSQESYGEQYF.

This sequence joins TRBV7-8 and TRBJ2-2, with TRBD2 identical over 8 bases. Germline CDR1 reads SGHVS; CDR2 reads FQNEAQ. V trimming: 4 bases; J trimming: 3 bases; junction bases outside the gene matches: 7. The CDR3 is 16 amino acids. The CDR3, as DNA: TGTGCCAGCAGCTCGAAGCGGGAGTGGGACACCGGGGAGCTGTTTTTT. Its protein is CASSSKREWDTGELFF.

As to this clonotype: Germline is not matched at one junction end, which may reflect a read error. The chain joins TRBV7-7 to TRBJ2-2; D remains ambiguous. Looked up from germline, CDR1 is SSHAT and CDR2 is FNYEAQ (reference sequence). The CDR3 totals 12 residues. Here the CDR3 DNA reads TGTGCTAGCACCTCAAGGCCCGGGGAGCTGTTTTTT. Its protein product is CASTSRPGELFF.

This chain uses TRBV6-1 with TRBJ2-7; 8 bases agree with TRBD1. Per germline, CDR1 MNHNS and CDR2 SASEGT. This CDR3 comprises 16 residues. V was pared by 5 bases and J by 2 bases, with 11 bases of the junction left unmatched. CDR3 coding DNA: TGTGCCAGCAGTCACACAGGACAGGGCCGTCCCTACGAGCAGTACTTC. It translates to CASSHTGQGRPYEQYF.

This chain connects TRBV20-1 to TRBJ2-1, with 10 bases aligning to TRBD2. CDR3 length: 12 residues. The junction had 9 bases not matched to a gene; V was cut back by 5 bases and J by 14 bases. Germline V gene data show CDR1 as DFQATT and CDR2 as SNEGSKA (reference sequence). The CDR3 sequence: CSAPPTSGIEFF. The CDR3 coding sequence is TGCAGTGCTCCACCCACTAGCGGGATTGAGTTCTTC.

This chain uses TRBV7-2 with TRBJ2-5, with 10 bases aligning to TRBD1. The CDR3 extends over 14 amino acids. Per germline, CDR1 SGHTA and CDR2 FQGNSA. V was clipped by 5 bases and J by 5 bases; unmatched bases: 5. CDR3 residues: CASSKTGGEETQYF. CDR3 nucleotide sequence: TGTGCCAGCAGCAAGACAGGGGGCGAGGAGACCCAGTACTTC.

The chain recombines TRBV9 with TRBJ2-7; tentative D call: TRBD1 (6 bases). The CDR3 is made up of 14 amino acids. V was pared by 3 bases and J by 3 bases, with 13 bases between. Germline lookup yields CDR1 SGDLS and CDR2 YYNGEE. CDR3 DNA: TGTGCCAGCAGCGCACGGACAGACGACTACGAGCAGTACTTC. Translating it yields CASSARTDDYEQYF.

The chain combines TRBV7-9 with TRBJ2-1; D assignment may be TRBD1 or TRBD2 (5 bases each). CDR1 is SEHNR, CDR2 FQNEAQ, per germline (reference sequence). The CDR3 spans 14 residues. With 5 bases removed from V and 2 bases from J, the gap between germline ends came to 10 bases. The CDR3 spells CASSRLGAYNEQFF. The CDR3 DNA is TGTGCCAGCAGCCGTCTGGGGGCCTACAATGAGCAGTTCTTC.

This clonotype has a handful of counts. The chain joins TRBV25-1 to TRBJ2-5, with D maybe TRBD2 (5 bases). Deletions cut 2 bases from V and 4 bases from J, with 14 bases between. Germline assignment: CDR1 MGHDK and CDR2 SYGVNS. The CDR3 consists of 15 residues. CDR3 amino acids: CASSERSGWGETQYF. The CDR3 bases are TGTGCCAGCAGTGAACGATCGGGATGGGGAGAGACCCAGTACTTC.

The CDR3 reads CSARTVTYEQYF. The CDR3 DNA reads TGCAGTGCCCGGACAGTTACCTACGAGCAGTACTTC. The genes are TRBV20-1 and TRBJ2-7; a weak D match, TRBD1 (6 bases). V lost 6 bases and J lost 2, with 11 bases in between. Looked up from germline, CDR1 is DFQATT and CDR2 is SNEGSKA (reference sequence). The CDR3 sequence is 12 residues long.

This clonotype was seen only a few times. V and J are TRBV7-3 and TRBJ2-1; D call uncertain. The CDR3 is 16 residues long. Germline CDR1 and CDR2: SGHTA and FQGTGA. Trimming pared 0 bases from V and 0 bases from J, leaving 9 bases between. This CDR3 is CASSLTAESSYNEQFF. CDR3 coding DNA: TGTGCCAGCAGCTTAACGGCGGAAAGCTCCTACAATGAGCAGTTCTTC.